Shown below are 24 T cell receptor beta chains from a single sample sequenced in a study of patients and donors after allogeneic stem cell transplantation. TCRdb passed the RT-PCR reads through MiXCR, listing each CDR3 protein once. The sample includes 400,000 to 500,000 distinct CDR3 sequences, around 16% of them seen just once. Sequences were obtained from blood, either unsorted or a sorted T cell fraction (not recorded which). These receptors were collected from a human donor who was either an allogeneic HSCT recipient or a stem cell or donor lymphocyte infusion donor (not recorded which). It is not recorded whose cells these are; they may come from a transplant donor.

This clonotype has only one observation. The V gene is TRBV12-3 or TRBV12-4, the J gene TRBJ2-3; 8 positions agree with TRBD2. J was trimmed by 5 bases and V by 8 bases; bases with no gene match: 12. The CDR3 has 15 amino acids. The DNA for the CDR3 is TGTGCCAGCTCCCCGGTAGGCGGGGGGAAAGATACGCAGTATTTT. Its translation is CASSPVGGGKDTQYF.

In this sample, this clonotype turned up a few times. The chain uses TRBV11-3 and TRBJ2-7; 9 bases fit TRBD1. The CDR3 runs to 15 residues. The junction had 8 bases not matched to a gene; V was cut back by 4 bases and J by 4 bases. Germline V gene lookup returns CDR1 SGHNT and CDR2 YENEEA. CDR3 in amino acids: CASSSTGTGPYEQYF. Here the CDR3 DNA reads TGTGCCAGCAGCTCGACCGGGACAGGGCCTTACGAGCAGTACTTC.

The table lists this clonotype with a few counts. The CDR3 nucleotides are TGTGCCAGCAGCCAAGATGAGAGACAATTAGCCAAAAACATTCAGTACTTC. Its translation is CASSQDERQLAKNIQYF. This chain links TRBV4-2 with TRBJ2-4; D is undetermined. This CDR3 is 17 amino acids long. Germline assignment: CDR1 LGHNA and CDR2 YNFKEQ. Trimming removed 0 bases from V and 0 bases from J, with 12 bases in between.

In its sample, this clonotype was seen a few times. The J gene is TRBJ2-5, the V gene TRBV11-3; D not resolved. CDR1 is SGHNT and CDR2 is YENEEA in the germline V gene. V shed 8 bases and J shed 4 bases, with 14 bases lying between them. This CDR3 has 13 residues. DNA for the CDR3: TGTGCCAGCCGCCCGGACGGATCAGAGACCCAGTACTTC. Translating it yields CASRPDGSETQYF.

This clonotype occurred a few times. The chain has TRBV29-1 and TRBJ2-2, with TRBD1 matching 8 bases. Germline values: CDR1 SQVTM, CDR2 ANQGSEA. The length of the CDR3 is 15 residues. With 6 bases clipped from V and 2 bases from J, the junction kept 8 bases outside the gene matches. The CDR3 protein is CSVAGGRLNTGELFF. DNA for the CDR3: TGCAGCGTCGCAGGGGGCAGACTTAACACCGGGGAGCTGTTTTTT.

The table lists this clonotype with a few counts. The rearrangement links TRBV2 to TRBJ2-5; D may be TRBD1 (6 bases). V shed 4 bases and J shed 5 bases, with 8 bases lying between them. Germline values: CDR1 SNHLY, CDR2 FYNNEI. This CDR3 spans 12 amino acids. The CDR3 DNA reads TGTGCCAGCAGTGCTACAGGGGAGACCCAGTACTTC. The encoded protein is CASSATGETQYF.

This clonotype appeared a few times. DNA of the CDR3: TGTGCCAGCAGCACTGGCTCCCAGGGGGGACGGGGAGCTTTCTTT. It encodes CASSTGSQGGRGAFF. The chain couples TRBV7-2 to TRBJ1-1; 7 bases are a match to TRBD1. Looked up from germline, CDR1 is SGHTA and CDR2 is FQGNSA. This CDR3 spans 15 amino acids. The trim removed 5 bases at V and 10 bases at J, leaving 16 bases unmatched.

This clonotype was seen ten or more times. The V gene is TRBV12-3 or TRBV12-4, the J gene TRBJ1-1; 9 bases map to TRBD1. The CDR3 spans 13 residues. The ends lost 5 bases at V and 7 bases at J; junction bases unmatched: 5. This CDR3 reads CASSEQGAGEAFF. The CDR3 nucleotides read TGTGCCAGCAGTGAACAGGGGGCCGGTGAAGCTTTCTTT.

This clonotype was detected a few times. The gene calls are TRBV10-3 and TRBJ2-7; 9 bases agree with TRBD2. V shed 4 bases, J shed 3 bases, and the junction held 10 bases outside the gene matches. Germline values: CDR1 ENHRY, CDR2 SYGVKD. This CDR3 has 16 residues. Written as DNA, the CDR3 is TGTGCCATCAGTGGGGCGGGGGGGGCCTCGGGCTACGAGCAGTACTTC. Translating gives CAISGAGGASGYEQYF.

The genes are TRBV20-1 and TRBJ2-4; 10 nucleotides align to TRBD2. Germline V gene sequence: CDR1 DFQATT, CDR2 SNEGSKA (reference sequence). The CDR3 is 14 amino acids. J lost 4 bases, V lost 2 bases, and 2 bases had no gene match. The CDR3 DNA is TGCAGTGCTAGACTAGCGGGGGAGAAAAACATTCAGTACTTC. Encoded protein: CSARLAGEKNIQYF.

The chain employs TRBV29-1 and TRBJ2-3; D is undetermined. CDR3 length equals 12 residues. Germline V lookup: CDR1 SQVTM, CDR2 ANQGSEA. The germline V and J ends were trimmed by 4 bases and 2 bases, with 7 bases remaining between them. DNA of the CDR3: TGCAGCGTTGTCCGCACCACAGATACGCAGTATTTT. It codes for CSVVRTTDTQYF.

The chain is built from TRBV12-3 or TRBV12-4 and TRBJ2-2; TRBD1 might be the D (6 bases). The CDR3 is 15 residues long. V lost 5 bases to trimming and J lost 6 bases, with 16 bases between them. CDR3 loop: CASSTPGTIPGELFF. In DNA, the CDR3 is TGTGCCAGCAGTACCCCCGGGACAATCCCCGGGGAGCTGTTTTTT.

The CDR3 loop is CSVGGGRYGYTF. The CDR3 region has the DNA TGCAGCGTGGGGGGGGGACGCTATGGCTACACCTTC. The genes are TRBV29-1 and TRBJ1-2; possible D gene TRBD1, 5 bases. Germline CDR1 SQVTM, CDR2 ANQGSEA. Deletions cut 6 bases from V and 4 bases from J, with 12 bases between. The CDR3 extends over 12 amino acids.

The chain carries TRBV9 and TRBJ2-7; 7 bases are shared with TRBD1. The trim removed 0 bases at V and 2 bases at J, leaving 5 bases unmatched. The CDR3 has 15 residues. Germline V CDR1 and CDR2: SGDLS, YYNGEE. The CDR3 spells CASSVGDSSAYEQYF. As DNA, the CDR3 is TGTGCCAGCAGCGTAGGGGACAGCTCCGCCTACGAGCAGTACTTC.

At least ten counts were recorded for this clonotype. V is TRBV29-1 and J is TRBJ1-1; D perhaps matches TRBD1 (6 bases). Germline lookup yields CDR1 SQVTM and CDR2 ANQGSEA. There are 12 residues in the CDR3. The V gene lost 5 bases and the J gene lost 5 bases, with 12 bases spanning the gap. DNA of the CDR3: TGCAGCGTTCACCAGGGGCCAACTGAAGCTTTCTTT. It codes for CSVHQGPTEAFF.

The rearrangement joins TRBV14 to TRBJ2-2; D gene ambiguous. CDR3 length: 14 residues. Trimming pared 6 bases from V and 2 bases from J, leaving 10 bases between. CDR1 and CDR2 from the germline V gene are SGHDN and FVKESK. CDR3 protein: CASRRLANTGELFF. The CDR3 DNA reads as TGTGCCAGCAGGAGACTGGCAAACACCGGGGAGCTGTTTTTT.

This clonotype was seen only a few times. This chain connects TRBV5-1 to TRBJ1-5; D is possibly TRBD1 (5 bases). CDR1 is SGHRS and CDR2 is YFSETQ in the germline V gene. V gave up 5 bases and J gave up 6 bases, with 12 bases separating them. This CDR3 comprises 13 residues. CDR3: CASSLQDGQPQHF. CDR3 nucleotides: TGCGCCAGCAGTCTACAGGACGGTCAGCCCCAGCATTTT.

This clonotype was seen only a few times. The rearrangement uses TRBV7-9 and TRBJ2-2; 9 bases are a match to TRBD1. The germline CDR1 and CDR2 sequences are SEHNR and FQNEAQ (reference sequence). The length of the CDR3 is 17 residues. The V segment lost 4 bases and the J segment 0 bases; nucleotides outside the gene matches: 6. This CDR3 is CASSSTGGASNTGELFF. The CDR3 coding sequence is TGTGCCAGCAGCTCTACAGGGGGCGCGTCGAACACCGGGGAGCTGTTTTTT.

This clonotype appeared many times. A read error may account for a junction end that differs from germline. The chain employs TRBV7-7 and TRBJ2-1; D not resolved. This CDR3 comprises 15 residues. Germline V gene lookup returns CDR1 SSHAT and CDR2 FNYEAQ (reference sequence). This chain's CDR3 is CASSLGPTIHNEQFF. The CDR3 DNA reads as TGTGCCAGCAGTTTAGGACCGACGATACACAATGAGCAGTTCTTC.

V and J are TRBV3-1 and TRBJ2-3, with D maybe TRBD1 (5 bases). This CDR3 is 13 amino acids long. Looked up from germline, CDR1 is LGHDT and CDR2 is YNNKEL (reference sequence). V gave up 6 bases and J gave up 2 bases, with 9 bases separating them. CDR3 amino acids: CASRTGATDTQYF. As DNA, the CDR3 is TGTGCCAGCAGAACAGGCGCCACAGATACGCAGTATTTT.

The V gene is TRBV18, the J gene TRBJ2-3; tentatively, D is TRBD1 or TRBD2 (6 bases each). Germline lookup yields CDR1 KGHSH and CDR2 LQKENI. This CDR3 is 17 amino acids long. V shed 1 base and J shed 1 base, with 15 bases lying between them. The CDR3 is CASSPRLGGAGTDTQYF. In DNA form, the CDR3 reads TGTGCCAGCTCACCACGATTGGGGGGCGCCGGCACAGATACGCAGTATTTT.

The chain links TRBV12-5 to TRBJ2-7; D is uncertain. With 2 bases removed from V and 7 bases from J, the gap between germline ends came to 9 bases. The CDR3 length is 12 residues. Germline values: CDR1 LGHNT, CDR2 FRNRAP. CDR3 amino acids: CASGLSDLEQYF. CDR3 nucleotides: TGTGCTAGTGGTTTGTCCGACCTTGAGCAGTACTTC.

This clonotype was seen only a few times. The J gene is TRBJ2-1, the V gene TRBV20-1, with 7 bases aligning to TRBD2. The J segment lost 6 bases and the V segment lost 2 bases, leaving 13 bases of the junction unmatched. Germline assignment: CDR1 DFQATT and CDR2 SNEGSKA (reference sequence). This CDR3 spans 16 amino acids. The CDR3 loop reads CSARPTSAQNLNEQFF. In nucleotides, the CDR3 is TGCAGTGCTAGACCCACTAGCGCCCAGAACCTCAATGAGCAGTTCTTC.

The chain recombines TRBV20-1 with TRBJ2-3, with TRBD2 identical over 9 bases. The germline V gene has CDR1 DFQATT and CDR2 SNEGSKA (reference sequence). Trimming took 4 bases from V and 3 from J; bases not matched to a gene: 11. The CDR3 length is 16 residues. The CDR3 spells CSATRPGLATTDTQYF. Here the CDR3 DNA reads TGCAGTGCTACAAGACCGGGACTAGCAACGACAGATACGCAGTATTTT.